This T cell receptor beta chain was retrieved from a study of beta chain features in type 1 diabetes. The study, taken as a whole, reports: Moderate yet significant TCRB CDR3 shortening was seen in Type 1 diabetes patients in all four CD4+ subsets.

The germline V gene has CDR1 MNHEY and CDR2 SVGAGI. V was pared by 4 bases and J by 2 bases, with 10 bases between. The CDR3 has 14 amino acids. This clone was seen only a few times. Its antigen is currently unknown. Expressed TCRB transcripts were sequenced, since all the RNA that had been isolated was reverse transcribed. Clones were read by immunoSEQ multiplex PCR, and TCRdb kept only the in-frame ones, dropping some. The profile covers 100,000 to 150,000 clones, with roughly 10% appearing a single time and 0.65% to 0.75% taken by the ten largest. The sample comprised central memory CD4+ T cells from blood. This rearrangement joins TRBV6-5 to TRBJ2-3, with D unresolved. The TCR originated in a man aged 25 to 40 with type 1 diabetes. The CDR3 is CASSFWQNTDTQYF. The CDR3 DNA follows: TGTGCCAGCAGTTTTTGGCAGAACACAGATACGCAGTATTTT.